This T cell receptor (beta chain) derives from a study of T-cell memory formation after mild COVID-19. This clonotype was picked up a small number of times. TCRdb independently ran MiXCR on the 5' RACE reads; one entry per CDR3 protein. The sample contains fewer than 350,000 distinct CDR3 sequences, over 7% of which appear only once. Sample: PBMCs or a T cell subset sorted from them (not recorded which). The origin of this receptor is a man aged 18 to 30 who had mild COVID-19 (a few samples of this study predate the infection). Cell type and time point are not known.

CDR3 sequence reads: CASSLYEGMNTEAFF. The CDR3 DNA follows: TGTGCCAGCAGCTTATATGAAGGCATGAACACTGAAGCTTTCTTT. The V gene is TRBV7-6, the J gene TRBJ1-1; D not certain. Trimming took off 2 bases at V and 0 bases at J, with 10 bases between the two ends. The CDR3 length is 15 residues. Germline-derived CDR1 and CDR2 are SGHVS and FNYEAQ.